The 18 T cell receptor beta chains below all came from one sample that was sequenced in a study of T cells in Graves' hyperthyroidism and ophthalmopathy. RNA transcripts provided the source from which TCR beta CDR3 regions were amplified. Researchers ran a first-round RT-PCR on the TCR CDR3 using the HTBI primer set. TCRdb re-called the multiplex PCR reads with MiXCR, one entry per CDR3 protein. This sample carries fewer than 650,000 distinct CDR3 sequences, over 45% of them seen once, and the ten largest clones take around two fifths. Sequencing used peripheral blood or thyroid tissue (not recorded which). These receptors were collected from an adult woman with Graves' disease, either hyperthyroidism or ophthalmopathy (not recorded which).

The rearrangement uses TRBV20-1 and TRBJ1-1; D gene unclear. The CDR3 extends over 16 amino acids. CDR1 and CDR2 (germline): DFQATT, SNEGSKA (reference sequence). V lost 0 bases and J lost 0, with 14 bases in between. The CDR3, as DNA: TGCAGTGCTAGAGATCAACTGCATGCCCTGAACACTGAAGCTTTCTTT. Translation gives CSARDQLHALNTEAFF.

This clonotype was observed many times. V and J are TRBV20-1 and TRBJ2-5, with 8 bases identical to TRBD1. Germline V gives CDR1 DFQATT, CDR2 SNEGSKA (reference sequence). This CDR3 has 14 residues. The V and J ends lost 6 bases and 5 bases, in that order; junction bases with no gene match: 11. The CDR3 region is CSAQQPQGAETQYF. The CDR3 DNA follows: TGCAGTGCCCAGCAACCTCAGGGGGCCGAGACCCAGTACTTC.

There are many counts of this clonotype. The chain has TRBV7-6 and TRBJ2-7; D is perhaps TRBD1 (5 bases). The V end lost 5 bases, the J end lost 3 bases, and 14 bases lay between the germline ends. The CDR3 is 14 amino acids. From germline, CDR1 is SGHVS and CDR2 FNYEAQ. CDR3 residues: CASSNPRVSYEQYF. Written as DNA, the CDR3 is TGTGCCAGCAGCAATCCCAGGGTCAGCTACGAGCAGTACTTC.

CDR3: CASSPGANSNQPQHF. As DNA, the CDR3 is TGTGCCAGCAGCCCGGGAGCTAATAGCAATCAGCCCCAGCATTTT. The V call is TRBV9, the J call TRBJ1-5; D uncertain. There are 15 residues in the CDR3. V dropped 4 bases and J dropped 0 bases, with 11 bases sitting between them. From germline, CDR1 is SGDLS and CDR2 YYNGEE.

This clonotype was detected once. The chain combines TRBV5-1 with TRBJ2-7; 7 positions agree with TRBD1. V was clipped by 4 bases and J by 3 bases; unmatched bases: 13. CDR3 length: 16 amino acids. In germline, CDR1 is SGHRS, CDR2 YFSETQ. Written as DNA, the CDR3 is TGCGCCAGCAGCAAGGATGGTCGGCCAGGGGGCTACGAGCAGTACTTC. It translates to CASSKDGRPGGYEQYF.

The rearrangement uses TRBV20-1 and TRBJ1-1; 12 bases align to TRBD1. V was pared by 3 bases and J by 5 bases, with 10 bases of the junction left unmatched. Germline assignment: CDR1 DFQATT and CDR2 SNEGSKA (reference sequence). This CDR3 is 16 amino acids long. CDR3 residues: CSASGSGTGGWTEAFF. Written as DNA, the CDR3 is TGCAGTGCTAGCGGATCCGGGACAGGGGGCTGGACTGAAGCTTTCTTT.

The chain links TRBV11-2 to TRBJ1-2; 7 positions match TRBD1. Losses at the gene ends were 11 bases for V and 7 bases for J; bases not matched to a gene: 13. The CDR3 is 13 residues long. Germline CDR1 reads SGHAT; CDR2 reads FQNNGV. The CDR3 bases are TGTGCCTCTCGCACAGGGGACAAGGTTGGCTACACCTTC. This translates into CASRTGDKVGYTF. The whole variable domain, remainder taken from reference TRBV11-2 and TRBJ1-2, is EAGVAQSPRYKIIEKRQSVAFWCNPISGHATLYWYQQILGQGPKLLIQFQNNGVVDDSQLPKDRFSAERLKGVDSTLKIQPAKLEDSAVYLCASRTGDKVGYTFGSGTRLTVV.

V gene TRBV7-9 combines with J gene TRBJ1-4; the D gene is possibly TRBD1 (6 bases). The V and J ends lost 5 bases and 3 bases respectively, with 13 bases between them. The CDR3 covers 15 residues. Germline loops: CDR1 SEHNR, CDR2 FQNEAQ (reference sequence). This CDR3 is CASSIKQGPNEKLFF. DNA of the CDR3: TGTGCCAGCAGCATAAAACAGGGTCCTAATGAAAAACTGTTTTTT.

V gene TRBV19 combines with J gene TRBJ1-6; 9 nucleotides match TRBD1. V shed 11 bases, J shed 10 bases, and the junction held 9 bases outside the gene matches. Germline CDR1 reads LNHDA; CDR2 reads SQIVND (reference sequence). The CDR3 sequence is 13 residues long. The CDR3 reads CAGSGTGRSPLHF. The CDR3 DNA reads TGTGCCGGCTCCGGGACAGGGAGATCACCCCTCCACTTT.

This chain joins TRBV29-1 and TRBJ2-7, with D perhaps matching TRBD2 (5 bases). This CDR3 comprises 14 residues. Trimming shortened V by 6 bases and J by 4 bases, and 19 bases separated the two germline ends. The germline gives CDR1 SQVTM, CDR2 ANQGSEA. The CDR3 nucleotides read TGCAGCGTGGCAAACGAGGGAACAGTGTACGAGCAGTACTTC. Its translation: CSVANEGTVYEQYF.

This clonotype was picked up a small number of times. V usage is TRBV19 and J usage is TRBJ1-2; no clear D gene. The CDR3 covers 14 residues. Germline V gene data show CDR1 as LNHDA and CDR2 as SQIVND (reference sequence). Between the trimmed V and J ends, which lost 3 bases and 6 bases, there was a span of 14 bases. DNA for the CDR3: TGTGCCAGTAGTATCTGGGCGTCACCGGATGGCTACACCTTC. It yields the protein CASSIWASPDGYTF. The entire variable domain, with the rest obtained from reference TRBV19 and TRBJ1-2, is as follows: DGGITQSPKYLFRKEGQNVTLSCEQNLNHDAMYWYRQDPGQGLRLIYYSQIVNDFQKGDIAEGYSVSREKKESFPLTVTSAQKNPTAFYLCASSIWASPDGYTFGSGTRLTVV.

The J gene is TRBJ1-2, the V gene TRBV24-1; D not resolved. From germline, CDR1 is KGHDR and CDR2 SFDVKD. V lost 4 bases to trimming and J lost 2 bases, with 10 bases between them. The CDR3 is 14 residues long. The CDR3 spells CATSDHGRNYGYTF. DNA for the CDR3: TGTGCCACCAGTGACCACGGACGGAACTATGGCTACACCTTC.

Written as DNA, the CDR3 is TGCGCCAGCAGCTTCGGTGGACCCACAGATACGCAGTATTTT. Protein product: CASSFGGPTDTQYF. This chain connects TRBV5-1 to TRBJ2-3; D is undetermined. There are 14 residues in the CDR3. Germline assignment: CDR1 SGHRS and CDR2 YFSETQ. Trimming pared 2 bases from V and 2 bases from J, leaving 9 bases between.

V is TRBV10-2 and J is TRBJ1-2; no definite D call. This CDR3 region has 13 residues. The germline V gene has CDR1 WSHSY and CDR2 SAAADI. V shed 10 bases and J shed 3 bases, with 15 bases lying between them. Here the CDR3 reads CATSQAFDYGYTF. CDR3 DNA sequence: TGCGCCACCTCGCAAGCATTCGACTATGGCTACACCTTC.

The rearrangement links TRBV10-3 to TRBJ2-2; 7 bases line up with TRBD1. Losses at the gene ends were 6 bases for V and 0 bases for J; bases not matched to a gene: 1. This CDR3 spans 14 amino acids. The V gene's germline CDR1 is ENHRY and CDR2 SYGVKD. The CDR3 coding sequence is TGTGCCATCAGGACAGGGCCGAACACCGGGGAGCTGTTTTTT. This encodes CAIRTGPNTGELFF.

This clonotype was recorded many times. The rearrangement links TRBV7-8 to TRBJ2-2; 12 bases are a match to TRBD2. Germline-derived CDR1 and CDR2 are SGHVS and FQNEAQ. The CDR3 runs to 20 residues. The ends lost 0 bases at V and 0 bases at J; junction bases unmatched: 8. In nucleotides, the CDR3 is TGTGCCAGCAGCTTAGCGCGGGGGACTAGCGGGCGTGCGAACACCGGGGAGCTGTTTTTT. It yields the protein CASSLARGTSGRANTGELFF.

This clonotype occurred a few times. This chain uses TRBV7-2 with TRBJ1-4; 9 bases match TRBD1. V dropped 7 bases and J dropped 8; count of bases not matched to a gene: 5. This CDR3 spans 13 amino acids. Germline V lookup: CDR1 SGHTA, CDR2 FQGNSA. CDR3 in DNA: TGTGCCAGCATAGACAGGGGGAACGAAAAACTGTTTTTT. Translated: CASIDRGNEKLFF.

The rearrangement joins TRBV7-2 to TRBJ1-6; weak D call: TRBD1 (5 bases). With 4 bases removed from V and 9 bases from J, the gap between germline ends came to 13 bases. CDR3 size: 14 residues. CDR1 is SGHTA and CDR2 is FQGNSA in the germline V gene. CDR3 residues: CASSSGGGISPLHF. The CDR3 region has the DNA TGTGCCAGCAGCTCGGGGGGGGGGATTTCACCCCTCCACTTT.